The 6 T cell receptor beta chains given below trace back to one sample, sequenced in a study of tumor and adjacent non-tumor tissue in lung cancer. RNA was extracted from bulk tissue without any cell sorting. The library came from three nested PCR rounds adapted from ARM-PCR protocols. Each CDR3 protein is one row after TCRdb ran MiXCR on the multiplex PCR reads. Altogether 75,000 to 80,000 distinct CDR3 sequences are present, 75% to 90% being singletons, with the ten largest covering about an eighth. Sequencing was performed on lung tumor tissue. Source of these receptors: a woman between 45 and 65 years old with non-small cell lung cancer.

This clonotype was seen just once. The V and J genes are TRBV20-1 and TRBJ2-4; TRBD2 might be the D (5 bases). The CDR3 runs 16 residues. CDR1 is DFQATT, CDR2 SNEGSKA, per germline (reference sequence). V was cut by 0 bases and J by 3 bases, with 15 bases left in between. CDR3 bases: TGCAGTGCTAGAGATCGACGAGCAGGAGGCAAAAACATTCAGTACTTC. This encodes CSARDRRAGGKNIQYF.

The chain uses TRBV28 and TRBJ2-3; D may be TRBD2 (6 bases). The CDR3 loop spans 15 amino acids. Germline V lookup: CDR1 MDHEN, CDR2 SYDVKM. The germline V and J ends were trimmed by 9 bases and 2 bases, with 18 bases remaining between them. This CDR3 reads CARSPPSAFTDTQYF. CDR3 DNA sequence: TGTGCCAGGAGTCCCCCTAGCGCATTCACAGATACGCAGTATTTT. The full variable domain, its missing parts supplied by reference TRBV28 and TRBJ2-3, is DVKVTQSSRYLVKRTGEKVFLECVQDMDHENMFWYRQDPGLGLRLIYFSYDVKMKEKGDIPEGYSVSREKKERFSLILESASTNQTSMYLCARSPPSAFTDTQYFGPGTRLTVL.

This clonotype was recorded at least ten times. The chain links TRBV20-1 to TRBJ2-5; 9 bases align to TRBD1. V gave up 2 bases and J gave up 5 bases; unmatched junction bases: 6. In germline, CDR1 is DFQATT, CDR2 SNEGSKA (reference sequence). The CDR3 runs 14 residues. The CDR3 loop reads CSARTGTGYETQYF. In DNA form, the CDR3 reads TGCAGTGCTAGAACCGGGACAGGGTACGAGACCCAGTACTTC.

On this clonotype: Compared with germline, one end of the junction differs, possibly owing to a read error. The J gene is TRBJ2-7, the V gene TRBV20-1, with 12 bases fitting TRBD2. The CDR3 has 12 amino acids. CDR1 is DFQATT, CDR2 SNEGSKA, per germline (reference sequence). The CDR3: CSATWTSGMKHF. Written as DNA, the CDR3 is TGCAGTGCTACCTGGACTAGCGGGATGAAGCACTTC.

In regard to this clonotype: Given the absence of the conserved phenylalanine or tryptophan at the CDR3 end, a read error is likely. The chain joins TRBV6-6 to TRBJ1-2; no clear D gene. This CDR3 spans 14 amino acids. In germline, CDR1 is MNHNY, CDR2 SVGAGI (reference sequence). CDR3 protein: CASSYPGRNYDYTL. The CDR3 DNA sequence: TGTGCCAGCAGTTACCCTGGGCGAAACTATGACTACACCTTA.

The rearrangement links TRBV6-6 to TRBJ2-1; D possibly uses TRBD1 or TRBD2 (7 bases each). Germline CDR1 reads MNHNY; CDR2 reads SVGAGI (reference sequence). The CDR3 is 11 amino acids. Written as DNA, the CDR3 is TGTGCTGCAGGGGGAGGGAATGAGCAGTTCTTC. Its protein is CAAGGGNEQFF.